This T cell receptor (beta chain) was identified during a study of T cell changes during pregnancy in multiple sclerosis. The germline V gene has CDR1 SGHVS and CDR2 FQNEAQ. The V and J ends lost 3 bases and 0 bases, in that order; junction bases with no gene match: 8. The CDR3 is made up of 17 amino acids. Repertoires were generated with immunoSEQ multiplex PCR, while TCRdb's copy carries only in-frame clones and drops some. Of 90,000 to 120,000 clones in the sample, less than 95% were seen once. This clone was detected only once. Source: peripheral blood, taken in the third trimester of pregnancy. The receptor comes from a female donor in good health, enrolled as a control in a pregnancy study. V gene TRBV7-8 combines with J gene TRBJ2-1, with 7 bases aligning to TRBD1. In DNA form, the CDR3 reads TGTGCCAGCAGCTTCCCGAAGGGGGACAGCTCCTACAATGAGCAGTTCTTC. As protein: CASSFPKGDSSYNEQFF.